What follows are 11 T cell receptor beta chains derived from one specimen sequenced in a study of T-cell memory formation after mild COVID-19. TCRdb re-called the 5' RACE reads with MiXCR, one entry per CDR3 protein. The sample lists over 250,000 distinct CDR3 sequences, roughly 15% occurring once. Sequenced input: PBMCs or a T cell subset sorted from them (not recorded which). The receptors here all came from a young man who had mild COVID-19 (a few samples of this study predate the infection). Cell type and time point are not known.

The chain links TRBV5-1 to TRBJ2-3, with 11 bases identical to TRBD2. The germline gives CDR1 SGHRS, CDR2 YFSETQ. V was pared by 2 bases and J by 4 bases, with 3 bases of the junction left unmatched. The CDR3 loop spans 15 amino acids. The CDR3 nucleotides read TGCGCCAGCAGCTTTCTAGCGGGGGGCTCAGATACGCAGTATTTT. This sequence encodes CASSFLAGGSDTQYF. Full variable domain (outside the CDR3, taken from reference TRBV5-1 and TRBJ2-3): KAGVTQTPRYLIKTRGQQVTLSCSPISGHRSVSWYQQTPGQGLQFLFEYFSETQRNKGNFPGRFSGRQFSNSRSEMNVSTLELGDSALYLCASSFLAGGSDTQYFGPGTRLTVL.

This rearrangement joins TRBV19 to TRBJ2-2; 8 positions match TRBD1. CDR3 size: 16 residues. V trimming: 7 bases; J trimming: 0 bases; junction bases outside the gene matches: 7. The germline CDR1 and CDR2 sequences are LNHDA and SQIVND (reference sequence). The CDR3 DNA reads as TGTGCCAGTAAGGACAGGGTCTTCGCGAACACCGGGGAGCTGTTTTTT. Residues: CASKDRVFANTGELFF.

The chain couples TRBV6-5 to TRBJ1-3; possibly TRBD1 for D (6 bases). V was cut by 0 bases and J by 0 bases, with 12 bases left in between. CDR3 length: 17 residues. Germline V gene lookup returns CDR1 MNHEY and CDR2 SVGAGI. The CDR3 DNA reads as TGTGCCAGCAGTTACTCACAGGGATCCTCCTCTGGAAACACCATATATTTT. Its translation: CASSYSQGSSSGNTIYF.

This clonotype was seen a few times. The chain is built from TRBV7-3 and TRBJ2-3, with 7 bases lining up with TRBD2. The CDR3 runs to 16 residues. In germline, CDR1 is SGHTA, CDR2 FQGTGA. Trimming at V came to 3 bases and at J to 0 bases, leaving 6 bases not matched to a gene. CDR3 loop: CASSFGGRGSTDTQYF. DNA of the CDR3: TGTGCCAGCAGCTTCGGAGGGCGGGGGAGCACAGATACGCAGTATTTT.

The V gene is TRBV5-5, the J gene TRBJ2-3; D possibly corresponds to TRBD1 (5 bases). The germline V gene has CDR1 SGHKS and CDR2 YYEKEE (reference sequence). CDR3 length: 14 residues. Trimming took 5 bases from V and 6 from J, leaving 16 bases between them. The CDR3 sequence is CASSQTTGADTQYF. The CDR3 DNA is TGTGCCAGCAGTCAGACAACTGGGGCTGATACGCAGTATTTT.

The chain carries TRBV7-9 and TRBJ1-1; D is unclear. Between the trimmed V and J ends, which lost 4 bases and 1 base, there was a span of 16 bases. The germline CDR1 and CDR2 sequences are SEHNR and FQNEAQ (reference sequence). The CDR3 runs to 16 residues. CDR3: CASSSPEVGPNTEAFF. The DNA for the CDR3 is TGTGCCAGCAGCTCACCGGAGGTTGGACCGAACACTGAAGCTTTCTTT.

This clonotype has just a few counts. CDR3 in DNA: TGCAGTGCTAGGGGGGGCCGGTACGAGCAGTACTTC. As protein: CSARGGRYEQYF. This chain links TRBV20-1 with TRBJ2-7, with D possibly called TRBD1 or TRBD2 (6 bases each). Germline V gives CDR1 DFQATT, CDR2 SNEGSKA (reference sequence). Trimming stripped 3 bases from V and 4 bases from J, with 10 bases between. The length of the CDR3 is 12 residues.

The rearrangement uses TRBV9 and TRBJ2-2; D possibly corresponds to TRBD1 (6 bases). The V end lost 2 bases, the J end lost 6 bases, and 17 bases lay between the germline ends. Per germline, CDR1 SGDLS and CDR2 YYNGEE. This CDR3 is 16 amino acids long. The CDR3 coding sequence is TGTGCCAGCAGCGTCCAAATGCAGGGGCGGGCCGGGGAGCTGTTTTTT. As protein: CASSVQMQGRAGELFF.

This clonotype was recorded a few times. This rearrangement joins TRBV6-5 to TRBJ2-5; the D gene is possibly TRBD1 (6 bases). Looked up from germline, CDR1 is MNHEY and CDR2 is SVGAGI. The CDR3 is made up of 15 amino acids. The ends were cut back, 6 bases at V and 0 bases at J, with 14 bases in the middle. CDR3 DNA: TGTGCCAGCAGGTCGACAGGACCGTACCAAGAGACCCAGTACTTC. Protein: CASRSTGPYQETQYF.

This clonotype was counted a few times. The rearrangement uses TRBV7-2 and TRBJ1-5, with 7 bases matching TRBD1. Germline V gene lookup returns CDR1 SGHTA and CDR2 FQGNSA. This CDR3 has 16 residues. Germline trimming cut 1 base from V and 5 bases from J; bases unmatched to any gene: 8. The CDR3 nucleotides are TGTGCCAGCAGCTTAGGCCCTGACAGGGAGTATCAGCCCCAGCATTTT. Translation gives CASSLGPDREYQPQHF.

V usage is TRBV6-5 and J usage is TRBJ1-1; 9 nucleotides agree with TRBD1. The germline V gene encodes CDR1 MNHEY and CDR2 SVGAGI. Losses at the gene ends were 2 bases for V and 2 bases for J; bases not matched to a gene: 3. This CDR3 has 15 residues. The CDR3 reads CASSYITGGNTEAFF. The CDR3 region has the DNA TGTGCCAGCAGTTACATCACAGGGGGCAACACTGAAGCTTTCTTT.